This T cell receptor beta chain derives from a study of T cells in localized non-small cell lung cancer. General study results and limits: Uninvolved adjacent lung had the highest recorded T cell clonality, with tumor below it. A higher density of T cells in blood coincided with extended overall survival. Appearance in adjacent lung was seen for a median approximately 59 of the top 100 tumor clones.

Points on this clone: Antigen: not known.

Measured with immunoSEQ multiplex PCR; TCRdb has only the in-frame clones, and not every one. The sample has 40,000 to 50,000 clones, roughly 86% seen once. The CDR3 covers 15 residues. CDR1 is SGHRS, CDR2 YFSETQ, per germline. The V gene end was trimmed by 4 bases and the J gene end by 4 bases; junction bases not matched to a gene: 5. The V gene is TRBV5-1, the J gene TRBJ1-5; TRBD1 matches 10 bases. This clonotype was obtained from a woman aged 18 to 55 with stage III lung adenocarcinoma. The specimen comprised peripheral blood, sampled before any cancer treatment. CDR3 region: CASSPRTGGNQPQHF. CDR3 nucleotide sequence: TGCGCCAGCAGCCCAAGGACAGGGGGAAATCAGCCCCAGCATTTT. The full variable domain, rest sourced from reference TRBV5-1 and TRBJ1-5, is KAGVTQTPRYLIKTRGQQVTLSCSPISGHRSVSWYQQTPGQGLQFLFEYFSETQRNKGNFPGRFSGRQFSNSRSEMNVSTLELGDSALYLCASSPRTGGNQPQHFGDGTRLSIL.